This T cell receptor beta chain was captured by sequencing in a study of shared clonotypes between healthy human individuals. Study details: Those who served as donors were two women and three men between the ages of 18 and 49.

This clone was counted once. V trimming: 1 base; J trimming: 0 bases; junction bases outside the gene matches: 9. Germline V gene lookup returns CDR1 SGHRS and CDR2 YFSETQ. The CDR3 has 18 amino acids. Unsorted PBMC DNA was run through sequencing on ten immunoSEQ deep assay plates. The protocol was immunoSEQ multiplex PCR, while the TCRdb copy is restricted to in-frame clones and leaves out a portion. Of 450,000 to 500,000 clones in the sample, 81% were seen once. The sequenced sample consisted of PBMCs. The chain has TRBV5-1 and TRBJ2-5, with 10 bases aligning to TRBD1. The TCR was taken from a woman between 35 and 50 years old in good health. Some clones in this sample may be carry-over from other donors' samples. The CDR3 DNA reads as TGCGCCAGCAGCTTGTGGGGGACAGGGGTAGGCTACCAAGAGACCCAGTACTTC. Translation: CASSLWGTGVGYQETQYF.